The present entry profiles one T cell receptor (beta chain) with its context. Antigen: not known. These data belong to a study of PD-1 blockade in classical Hodgkin lymphoma. Study-level information: It was nivolumab at 3 mg/kg, given intravenously every 2 weeks, that patients received. Study results and caveats: Unlike CD8+ TCR diversity, which did not rise significantly by C4D1, CD4+ TCR diversity did. Reasons behind the repertoire differences stay unclear, perhaps disease activity or earlier therapy. The diversity seen at baseline in complete responders resembled that of newly diagnosed patients.

Per germline, CDR1 MNHEY and CDR2 SVGAGI. CDR3 length: 15 amino acids. The V gene lost 0 bases and the J gene lost 3 bases, with 11 bases spanning the gap. TCRdb's table, derived via immunoSEQ multiplex PCR, lists solely in-frame clones and lacks some. The sample carries 14,000 or so clones, over 65% recorded once. Each and every patient relapsed after autologous stem cell transplantation, and patients got differing brentuximab vedotin exposure. The chain has TRBV6-5 and TRBJ1-1, with a weak D call TRBD1 (6 bases). The origin of this receptor is a human donor with classical Hodgkin lymphoma. The material was peripheral blood mononuclear cells (PBMCs), obtained at baseline. The CDR3: CASSYSDPGDTEAFF. The CDR3 nucleotides are TGTGCCAGCAGTTACTCGGATCCAGGGGACACTGAAGCTTTCTTT.